What follows describes a single T cell receptor beta chain. Its antigen is as yet unknown. The PCR ran on 60 Vbeta and 13 Jbeta primers. Sequencing used immunoSEQ multiplex PCR; TCRdb keeps in-frame clones, though not all of them. The sample consists of around 150,000 clones, roughly 82% of them appearing once. The length of the CDR3 is 13 residues. Looked up from germline, CDR1 is SEHNR and CDR2 is FQNEAQ (reference sequence). V was clipped by 0 bases and J by 8 bases, with 10 bases between them. These data come from a study of cytomegalovirus exposure and HLA in healthy donors. Whole-study results and caveats: In vitro testing confirmed a few CMV-associated chains as specific for CMV antigens. TCR association rates varied by HLA locus in a later analysis, with DRB1 highest and HLA-C lowest.

This clonotype originated in a man aged 30-40 years in good health and CMV-seropositive. The chain joins TRBV7-9 to TRBJ1-2; D unclear. Source material: PBMCs. This CDR3 is CASSLAPGSGYTF. CDR3 nucleotide sequence: TGTGCCAGCAGCTTAGCTCCAGGTTCGGGCTACACCTTC.